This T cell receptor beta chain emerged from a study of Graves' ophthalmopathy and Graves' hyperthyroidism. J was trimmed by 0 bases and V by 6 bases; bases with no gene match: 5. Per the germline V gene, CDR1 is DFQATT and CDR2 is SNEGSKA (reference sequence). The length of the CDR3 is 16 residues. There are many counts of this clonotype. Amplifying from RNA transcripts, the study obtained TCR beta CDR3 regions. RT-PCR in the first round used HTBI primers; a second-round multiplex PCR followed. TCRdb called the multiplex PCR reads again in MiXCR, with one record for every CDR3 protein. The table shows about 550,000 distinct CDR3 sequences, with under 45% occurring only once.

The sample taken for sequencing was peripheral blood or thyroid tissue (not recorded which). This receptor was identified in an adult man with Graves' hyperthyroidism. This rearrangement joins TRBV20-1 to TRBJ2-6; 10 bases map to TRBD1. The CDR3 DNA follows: TGCAGTGCCGGGACAGGGGCTGGCTCTGGGGCCAACGTCCTGACTTTC. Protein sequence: CSAGTGAGSGANVLTF.